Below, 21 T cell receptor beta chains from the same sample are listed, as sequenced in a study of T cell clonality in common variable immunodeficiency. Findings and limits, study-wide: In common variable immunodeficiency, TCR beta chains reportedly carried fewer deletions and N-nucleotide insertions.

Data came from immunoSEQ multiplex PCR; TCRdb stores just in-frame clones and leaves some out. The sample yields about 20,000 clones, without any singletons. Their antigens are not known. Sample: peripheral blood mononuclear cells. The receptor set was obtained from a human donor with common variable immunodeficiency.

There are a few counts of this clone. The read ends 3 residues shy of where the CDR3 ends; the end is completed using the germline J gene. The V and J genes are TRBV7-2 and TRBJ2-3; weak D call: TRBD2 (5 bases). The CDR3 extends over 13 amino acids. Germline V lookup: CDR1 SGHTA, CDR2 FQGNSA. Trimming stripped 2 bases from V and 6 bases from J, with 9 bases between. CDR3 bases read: TGTGCCAGCAGCTTAAGGTTAGCGGATACG. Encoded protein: CASSLRLADT. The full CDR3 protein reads CASSLRLADTQYF.

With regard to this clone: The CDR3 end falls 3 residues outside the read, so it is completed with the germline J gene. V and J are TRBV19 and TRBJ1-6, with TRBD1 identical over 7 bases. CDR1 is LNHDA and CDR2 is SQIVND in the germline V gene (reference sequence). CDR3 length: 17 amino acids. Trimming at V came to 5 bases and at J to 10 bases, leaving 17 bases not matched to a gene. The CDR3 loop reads CASSETGLHRGRSPLHF. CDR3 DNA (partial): TGTGCCAGTAGTGAGACCGGGCTTCACAGGGGTCGGTCACCC. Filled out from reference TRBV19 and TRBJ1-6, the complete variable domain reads DGGITQSPKYLFRKEGQNVTLSCEQNLNHDAMYWYRQDPGQGLRLIYYSQIVNDFQKGDIAEGYSVSREKKESFPLTVTSAQKNPTAFYLCASSETGLHRGRSPLHFGNGTRLTVT.

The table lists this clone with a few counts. The DNA read from the CDR3 is TGTGCCAGCTCACCACGCGGCAGGGTCGACTACAATGAG. This gives the protein CASSPRGRVDYNE. The full CDR3 protein reads CASSPRGRVDYNEQFF. The rearrangement joins TRBV18 to TRBJ2-1, with D perhaps TRBD1 (5 bases). The sequence runs out 3 residues before the end of the CDR3; the remainder is reconstructed from the germline J gene. In germline, CDR1 is KGHSH, CDR2 LQKENI. Deletions cut 1 base from V and 3 bases from J, with 13 bases between. The length of the CDR3 is 16 residues.

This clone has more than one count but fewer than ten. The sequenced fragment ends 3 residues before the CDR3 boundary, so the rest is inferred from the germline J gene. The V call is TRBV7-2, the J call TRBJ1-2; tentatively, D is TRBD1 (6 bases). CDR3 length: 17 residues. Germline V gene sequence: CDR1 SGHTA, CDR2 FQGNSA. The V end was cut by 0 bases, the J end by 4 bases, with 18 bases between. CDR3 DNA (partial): TGTGCCAGCAGCTTAGCGAATCCCAGGGGAACCTTCTATGGC. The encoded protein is CASSLANPRGTFYG. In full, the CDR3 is CASSLANPRGTFYGYTF.

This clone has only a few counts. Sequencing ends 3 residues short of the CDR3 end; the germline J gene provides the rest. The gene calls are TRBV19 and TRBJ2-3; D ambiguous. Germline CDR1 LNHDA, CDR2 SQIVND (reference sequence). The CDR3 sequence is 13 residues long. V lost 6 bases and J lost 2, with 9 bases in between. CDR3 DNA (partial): TGTGCCAGTAGGTGGTCAGTCACAGATACG. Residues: CASRWSVTDT. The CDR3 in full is CASRWSVTDTQYF.

This CDR3 is CAWGKGLAYEQYF. The sequenced CDR3 bases are TGTGCCTGGGGGAAGGGACTAGCCTACGAG. V gene TRBV30 combines with J gene TRBJ2-7; 8 positions match TRBD2. The read terminates 3 residues ahead of where the CDR3 ends, so the germline J gene completes it. CDR3 length equals 13 residues. V shed 5 bases, J shed 2 bases, and the junction held 5 bases outside the gene matches. Germline CDR1 and CDR2: GTSNPN and SVGIG (reference sequence). Supplemented by reference TRBV30 and TRBJ2-7, the full variable domain reads SQTIHQWPATLVQPVGSPLSLECTVEGTSNPNLYWYRQAAGRGLQLLFYSVGIGQISSEVPQNLSASRPQDRQFILSSKKLLLSDSGFYLCAWGKGLAYEQYFGPGTRLTVT.

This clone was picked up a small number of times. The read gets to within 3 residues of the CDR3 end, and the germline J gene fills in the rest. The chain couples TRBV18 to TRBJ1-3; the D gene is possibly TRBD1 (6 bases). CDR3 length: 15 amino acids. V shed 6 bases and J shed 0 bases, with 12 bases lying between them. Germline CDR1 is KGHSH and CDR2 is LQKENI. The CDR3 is CASSTEGGSGNTIYF. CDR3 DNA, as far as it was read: TGTGCCAGCTCCACGGAAGGGGGCTCTGGAAACACC.

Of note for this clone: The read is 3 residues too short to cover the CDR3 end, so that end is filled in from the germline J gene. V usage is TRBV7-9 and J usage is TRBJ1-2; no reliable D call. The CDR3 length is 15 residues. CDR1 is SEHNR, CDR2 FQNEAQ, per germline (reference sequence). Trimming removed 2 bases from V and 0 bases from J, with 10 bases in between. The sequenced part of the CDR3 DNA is TGTGCCAGCAGCTTATCCGGCAGGACTAACTATGGC. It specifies CASSLSGRTNYG. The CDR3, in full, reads CASSLSGRTNYGYTF.

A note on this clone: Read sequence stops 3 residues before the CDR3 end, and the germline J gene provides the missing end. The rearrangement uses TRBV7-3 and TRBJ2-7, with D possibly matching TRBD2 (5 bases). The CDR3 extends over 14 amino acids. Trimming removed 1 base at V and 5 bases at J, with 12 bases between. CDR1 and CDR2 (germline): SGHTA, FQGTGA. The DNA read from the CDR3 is TGTGCCAGCAGCTTAAGTGGCAGCGGTGACGAG. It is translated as CASSLSGSGDE. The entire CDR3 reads CASSLSGSGDEQYF.

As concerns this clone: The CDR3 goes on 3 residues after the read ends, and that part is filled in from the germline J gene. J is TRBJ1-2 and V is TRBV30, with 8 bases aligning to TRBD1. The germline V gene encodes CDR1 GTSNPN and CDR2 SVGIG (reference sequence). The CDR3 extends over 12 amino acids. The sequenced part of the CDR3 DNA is TGTGCCTCGGGACAGGTGTCTATCGGC. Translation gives CASGQVSIG. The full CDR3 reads CASGQVSIGYTF.

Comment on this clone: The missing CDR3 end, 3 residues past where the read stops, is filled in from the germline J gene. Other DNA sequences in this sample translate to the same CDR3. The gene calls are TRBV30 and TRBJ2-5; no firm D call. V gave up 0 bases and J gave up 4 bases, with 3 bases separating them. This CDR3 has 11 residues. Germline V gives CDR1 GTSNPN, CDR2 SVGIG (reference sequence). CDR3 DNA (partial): TGTGCCTGGAGTGTCGGAGAGACC. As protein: CAWSVGET. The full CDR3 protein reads CAWSVGETQYF.

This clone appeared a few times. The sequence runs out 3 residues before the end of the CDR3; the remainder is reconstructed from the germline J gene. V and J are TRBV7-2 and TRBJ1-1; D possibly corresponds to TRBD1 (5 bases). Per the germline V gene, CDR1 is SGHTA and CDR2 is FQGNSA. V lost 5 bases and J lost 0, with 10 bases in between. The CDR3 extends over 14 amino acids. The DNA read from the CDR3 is TGTGCCAGCAGCGGGGGGTTTCTGAACACTGAA. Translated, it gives CASSGGFLNTE. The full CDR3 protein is CASSGGFLNTEAFF.

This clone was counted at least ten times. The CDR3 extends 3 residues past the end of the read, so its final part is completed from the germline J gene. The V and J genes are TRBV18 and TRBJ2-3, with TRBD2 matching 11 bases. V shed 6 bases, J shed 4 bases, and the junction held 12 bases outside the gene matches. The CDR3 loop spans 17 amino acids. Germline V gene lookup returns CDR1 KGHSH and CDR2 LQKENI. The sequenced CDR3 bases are TGTGCCAGCTCGCTTCTGACTAGCGGGACAGGCGCAGATACG. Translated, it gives CASSLLTSGTGADT. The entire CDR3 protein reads CASSLLTSGTGADTQYF.

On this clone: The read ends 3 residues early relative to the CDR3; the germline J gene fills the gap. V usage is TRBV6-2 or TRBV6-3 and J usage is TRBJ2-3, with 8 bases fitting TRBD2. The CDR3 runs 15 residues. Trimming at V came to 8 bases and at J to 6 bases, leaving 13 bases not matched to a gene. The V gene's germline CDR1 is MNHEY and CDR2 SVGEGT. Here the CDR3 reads CASLERGSGVDTQYF. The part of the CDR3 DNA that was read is TGTGCCAGCTTAGAAAGAGGTAGCGGGGTGGATACG.

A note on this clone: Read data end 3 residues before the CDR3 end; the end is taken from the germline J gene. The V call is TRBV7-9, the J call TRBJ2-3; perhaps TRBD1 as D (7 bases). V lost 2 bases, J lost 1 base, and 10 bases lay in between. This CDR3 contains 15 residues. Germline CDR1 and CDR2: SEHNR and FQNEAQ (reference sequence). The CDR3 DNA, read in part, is TGTGCCAGCAGCTTACAGGGGGGCGGCACAGATACG. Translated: CASSLQGGGTDT. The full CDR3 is CASSLQGGGTDTQYF.

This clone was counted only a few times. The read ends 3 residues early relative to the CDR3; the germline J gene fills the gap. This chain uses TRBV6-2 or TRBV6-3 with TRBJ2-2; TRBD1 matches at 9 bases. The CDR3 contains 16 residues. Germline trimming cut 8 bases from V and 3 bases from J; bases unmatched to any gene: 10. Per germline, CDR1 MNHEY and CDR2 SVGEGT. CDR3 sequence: CASRAWGQGYTGELFF. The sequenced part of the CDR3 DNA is TGTGCCAGCCGGGCGTGGGGACAGGGATACACCGGGGAG.

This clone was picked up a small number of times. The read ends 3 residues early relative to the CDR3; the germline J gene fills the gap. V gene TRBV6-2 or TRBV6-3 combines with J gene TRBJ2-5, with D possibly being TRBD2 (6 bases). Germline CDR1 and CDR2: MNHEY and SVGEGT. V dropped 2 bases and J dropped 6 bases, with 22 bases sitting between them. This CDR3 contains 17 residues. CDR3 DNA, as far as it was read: TGTGCCAGCAGTTACGGCGTAGCGGCAATGCTCGGGAAGACC. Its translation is CASSYGVAAMLGKT. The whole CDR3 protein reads CASSYGVAAMLGKTQYF.

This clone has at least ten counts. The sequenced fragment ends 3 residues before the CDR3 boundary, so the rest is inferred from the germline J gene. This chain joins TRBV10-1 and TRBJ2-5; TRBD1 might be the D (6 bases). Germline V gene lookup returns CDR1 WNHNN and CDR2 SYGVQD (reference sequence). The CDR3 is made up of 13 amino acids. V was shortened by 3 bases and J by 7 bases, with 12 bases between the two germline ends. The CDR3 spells CASSEEGVGTQYF. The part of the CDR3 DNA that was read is TGCGCCAGCAGTGAAGAGGGGGTGGGGACC.

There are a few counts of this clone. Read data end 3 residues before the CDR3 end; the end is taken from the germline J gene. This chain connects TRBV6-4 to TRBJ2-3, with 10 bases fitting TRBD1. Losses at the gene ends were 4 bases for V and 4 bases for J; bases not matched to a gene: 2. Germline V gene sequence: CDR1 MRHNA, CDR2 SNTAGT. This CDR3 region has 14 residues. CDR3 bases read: TGTGCCAGCAGTGTGGGGACAGGGGCAGATACG. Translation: CASSVGTGADT. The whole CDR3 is CASSVGTGADTQYF.

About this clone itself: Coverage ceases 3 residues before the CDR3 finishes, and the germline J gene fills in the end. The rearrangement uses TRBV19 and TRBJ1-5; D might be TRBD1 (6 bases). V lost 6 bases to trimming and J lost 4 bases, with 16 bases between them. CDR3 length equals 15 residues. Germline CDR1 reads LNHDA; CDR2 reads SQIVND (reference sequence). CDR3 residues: CASRRTGTINQPQHF. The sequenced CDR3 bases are TGTGCCAGTAGACGCACCGGGACAATAAATCAGCCC.

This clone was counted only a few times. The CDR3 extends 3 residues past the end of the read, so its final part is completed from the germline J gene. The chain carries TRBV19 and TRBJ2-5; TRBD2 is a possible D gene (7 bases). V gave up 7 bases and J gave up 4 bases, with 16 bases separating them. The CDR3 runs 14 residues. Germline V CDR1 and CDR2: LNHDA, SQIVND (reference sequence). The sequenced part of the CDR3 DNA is TGTGCCAGTAATACGGGGGGCGCTTTAGAGACC. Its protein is CASNTGGALET. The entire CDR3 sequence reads CASNTGGALETQYF.